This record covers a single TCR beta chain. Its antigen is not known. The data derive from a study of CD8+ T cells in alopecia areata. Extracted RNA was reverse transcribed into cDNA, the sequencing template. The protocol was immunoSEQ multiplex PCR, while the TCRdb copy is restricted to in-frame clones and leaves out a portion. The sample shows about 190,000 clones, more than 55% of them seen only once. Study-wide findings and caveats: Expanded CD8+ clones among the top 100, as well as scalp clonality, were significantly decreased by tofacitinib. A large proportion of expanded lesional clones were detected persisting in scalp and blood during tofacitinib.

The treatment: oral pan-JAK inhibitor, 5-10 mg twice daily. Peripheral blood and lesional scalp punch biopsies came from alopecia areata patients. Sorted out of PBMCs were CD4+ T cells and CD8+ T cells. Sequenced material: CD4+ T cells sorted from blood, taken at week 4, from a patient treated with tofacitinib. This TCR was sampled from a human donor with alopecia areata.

The chain's CDR3 is CSVEPLRIPGNEQFF. CDR3 DNA sequence: TGCAGCGTTGAGCCCCTCCGGATACCTGGGAATGAGCAGTTCTTC. The chain has TRBV29-1 and TRBJ2-1; D gene unclear. The CDR3 spans 15 residues. Germline CDR1 is SQVTM and CDR2 is ANQGSEA. With 3 bases removed from V and 7 bases from J, the gap between germline ends came to 19 bases.